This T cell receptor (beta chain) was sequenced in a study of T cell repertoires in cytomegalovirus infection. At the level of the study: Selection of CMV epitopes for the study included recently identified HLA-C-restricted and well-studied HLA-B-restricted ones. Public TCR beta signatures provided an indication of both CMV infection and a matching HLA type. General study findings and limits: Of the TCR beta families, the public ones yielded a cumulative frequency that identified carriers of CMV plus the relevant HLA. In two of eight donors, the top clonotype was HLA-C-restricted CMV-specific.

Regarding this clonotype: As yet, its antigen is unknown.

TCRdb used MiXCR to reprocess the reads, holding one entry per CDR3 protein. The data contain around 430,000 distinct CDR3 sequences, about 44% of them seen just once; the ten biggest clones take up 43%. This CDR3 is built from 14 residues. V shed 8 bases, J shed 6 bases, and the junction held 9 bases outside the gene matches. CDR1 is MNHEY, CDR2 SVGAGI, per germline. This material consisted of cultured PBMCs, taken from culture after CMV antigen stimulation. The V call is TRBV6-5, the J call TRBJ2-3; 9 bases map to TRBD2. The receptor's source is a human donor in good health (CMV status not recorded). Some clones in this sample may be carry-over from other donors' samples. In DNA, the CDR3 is TGTGCCAGCTTTTCAGCGGGGGGAGGTGATACGCAGTATTTT. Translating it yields CASFSAGGGDTQYF.